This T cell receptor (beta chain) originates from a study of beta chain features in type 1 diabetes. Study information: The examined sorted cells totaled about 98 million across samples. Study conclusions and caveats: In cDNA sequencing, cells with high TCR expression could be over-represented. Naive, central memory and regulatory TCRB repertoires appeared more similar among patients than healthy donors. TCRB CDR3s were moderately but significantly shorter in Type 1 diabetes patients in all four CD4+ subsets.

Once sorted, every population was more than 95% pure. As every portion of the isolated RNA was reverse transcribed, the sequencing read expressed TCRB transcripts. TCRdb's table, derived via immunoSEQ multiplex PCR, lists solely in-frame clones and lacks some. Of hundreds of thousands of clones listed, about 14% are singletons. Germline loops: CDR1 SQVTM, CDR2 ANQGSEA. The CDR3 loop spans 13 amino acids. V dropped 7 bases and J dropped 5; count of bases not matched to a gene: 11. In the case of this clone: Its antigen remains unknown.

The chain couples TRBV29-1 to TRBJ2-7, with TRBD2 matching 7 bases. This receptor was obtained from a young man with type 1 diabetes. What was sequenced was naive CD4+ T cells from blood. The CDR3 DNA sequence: TGCAGCGGGGGGGAGGGTGCGTTCGACGAGCAGTACTTC. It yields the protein CSGGEGAFDEQYF.